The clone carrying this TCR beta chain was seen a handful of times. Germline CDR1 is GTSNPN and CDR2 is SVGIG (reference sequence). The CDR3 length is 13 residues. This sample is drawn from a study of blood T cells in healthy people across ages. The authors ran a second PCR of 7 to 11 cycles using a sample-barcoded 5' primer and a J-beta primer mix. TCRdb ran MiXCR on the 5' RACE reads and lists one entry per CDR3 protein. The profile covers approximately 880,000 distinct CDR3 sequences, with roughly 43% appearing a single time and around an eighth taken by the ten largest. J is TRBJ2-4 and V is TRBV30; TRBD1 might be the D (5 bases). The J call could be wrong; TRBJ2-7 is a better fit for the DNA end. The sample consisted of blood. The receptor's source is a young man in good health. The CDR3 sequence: CAWVLPDSNEQYF. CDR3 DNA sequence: TGTGCCTGGGTTCTTCCCGACAGTAACGAGCAGTACTTC.